This note documents a single T cell receptor (beta chain) sequence. This receptor's antigen is unknown. No clone much larger than this one lies a single base away; base qualities are absent. These data belong to a study of shared clonotypes between healthy human individuals (dated by TCRdb to the early 2020s). For context, the study as a whole: Two women and three men aged 18 to 49 years were included in the cohort. For each donor, CD4 naive and CD4 memory were each run on three plates, CD8 naive on two plates, and CD8 memory on one plate. To estimate repertoire size and how much clonotypes are shared between individuals, the study performed deep sequencing of blood TCR repertoires from a few healthy adults. To increase sequencing depth and limit assay-specific biases, TCR repertoire library preparation and sequencing were carried out by different laboratories using diverse techniques. Per donor, leukapheresis produced somewhere between about 0.94 and 9.5 billion PBMCs. Broad study findings and their caveats: Clonotypes shared by all four sorted-subset donors showed higher generation probabilities than non-shared clonotypes. Sharing across several donors was observed for roughly 5% of naive CD4, under 4% of naive CD8, 2% to 2.5% of memory CD4, and around 0.4% of memory CD8 clonotypes. Naive subsets generally had larger estimated clonotype richness than memory subsets. The small number of donors limited the genetic and exposure-history diversity represented. Pairwise subsampling indicated that sequencing depth was expected to affect the degree of clonotype sharing among donors. Sampling was limited to blood, and TCR repertoires in tissue likely differ from TCR repertoires in blood. Rarefaction of sorted-subset datasets indicated incomplete sequencing despite the large sequencing depth.

Using the deep immunoSEQ assay, multiplex PCR amplified TCR CDR3 regions from genomic DNA. For each cell subset, the extracted genomic DNA was distributed evenly across all wells of several immunoSEQ 96-well plates, and each plate served as one replicate. For sorted subsets, about 200 ng genomic DNA, equal to some 28,000 T cell genomes, was loaded into each replicate PCR. Purified libraries were measured with a Qubit 3.0 fluorometer, size-checked on a Bioanalyzer 2100, and measured again with the KAPA Library Quantification kit. A separate single-read 150-cycle Illumina NextSeq 550 flow cell was used to sequence each immunoSEQ 96-well plate. The authors' analysis ran thus. Because the immunoSEQ output held only junctional sequences and lacked quality scores, the filtering could not match the filtering applied to full-length reads. To assign V/J genes and CDR3, sequences were annotated against IMGT germline references using PyIR, a Python wrapper for IgBLAST v1.9. Reads with weak V/J assignments (E-value above 1e-6), missing CDR3, stop codons, out-of-frame junctions, or ambiguous translated residues were removed. V3J clonotypes were defined as sequences sharing an identical inferred V gene, J gene, and CDR3 amino acid sequence. Percentage overlap between repertoires was calculated by dividing the number of shared unique clonotypes by the size of the smaller repertoire. RTK rarefaction, the Chao1 estimator, and Recon v2.1 estimates of unobserved clonotypes were used to assess repertoire richness. OLGA was used to compute generation probabilities for all TCRbeta clonotypes that the gDNA method yielded from a handful of donors. Here the immuneACCESS table is served through TCRdb, limited to in-frame sequences with V and J called. Missing clones are a known gap in these copies; in checked studies unresolved V genes cover under half, and the rest lacks a known reason. That table furnishes V, J and clone size, whereas the DNA furnished D and trimming. The sample table holds about 590,000 clones, of which around 95% were seen once. The top ten clonotypes cover 0.11% of the sample.

Relative to germline, V is 0 bases shorter and J is 3 bases shorter, with 27 bases between their ends. The CDR1 and CDR2 encoded by the germline V gene (reference sequence) are SGHNT and YYREEE. Spanning cysteine to phenylalanine, the CDR3 consists of 20 amino acids. CDR3 DNA is the only sequence kept; it has 60 bases, read in frame from the first base. CD8 naive samples consisted of CD45RO-negative cells that were positively selected for CCR7, yielding a CD45RA+CCR7+ population without TemRA cells. Healthy HIV-negative adults with no recently reported acute infections or vaccinations were included as donors. Every donor was a Caucasian adult residing in Nashville, Tennessee, USA. Blood was collected by leukapheresis, and PBMCs were isolated by Ficoll-Histopaque density gradient centrifugation and then cryopreserved in liquid nitrogen vapor phase. Analytical flow cytometry was used to check the purity and quantity of every magnetically sorted T cell population. From each sorted fraction, genomic DNA was isolated and quantified by UV absorbance on a Nanodrop 2000c.

The specimen was naive CD8+ T cells sorted from blood. Sample cell subset or site, as interpreted from the label and publication: CD45RA+CCR7+. The TCR was taken from a woman in her 30s in good health. The V and J segments used are TRBV5-4 and TRBJ1-1, with the D segment identity uncertain. The CDR3: CASSLAVLTESSLVHTEAFF. The sequenced DNA is TGTGCCAGCAGCTTGGCCGTTTTAACAGAGAGCAGTCTTGTGCACACTGAAGCTTTCTTT.